This T cell receptor beta chain is from a study of blood T cell repertoires in COVID-19. Study summary: Sources were T cells, B-cell-depleted T cells, or PBMCs; the material itself was cDNA or gDNA.

How the authors handled the data: It was from reference gene primer amplification that nucleated cell counts were estimated. TCRdb keeps only in-frame clones here, not all; method: immunoSEQ multiplex PCR. V and J calls and clone size are as listed in that table; D and trimming were resolved from the DNA. The repertoire includes roughly 200,000 clones, 89% of them detected once, and roughly 6.7% sits in the top ten. Germline V gene lookup returns CDR1 WSHSY and CDR2 SAAADI. CDR3 size: 14 residues. Trimming cost V 7 bases and J 2 bases, with 13 bases left between them. This rearrangement joins TRBV10-2 to TRBJ2-3; no reliable D call. Sequencing was done on a sample of peripheral blood. The sequence was collected from a man in his forties with acute or convalescent COVID-19. The DNA for the CDR3 is TGCGCCAGCACCCCGACAAGCCTCACAGATACGCAGTATTTT. It is translated as CASTPTSLTDTQYF.